This T cell receptor (beta chain) was documented in a study of blood T cell repertoires in COVID-19. Background on the study: Acute-phase and convalescent COVID-19 samples originated in the United States, Italy and Spain. In each case, the material was cDNA or gDNA derived from T cells, B-cell-depleted T cells, or PBMCs.

Germline CDR1 SGHRS, CDR2 YFSETQ. V gave up 2 bases and J gave up 5 bases; unmatched junction bases: 10. CDR3 length equals 16 residues. Methods used by the authors: By means of reference gene primer amplification, nucleated cell counts were estimated. This table comes from immunoSEQ multiplex PCR, and its TCRdb copy is limited to in-frame clones, with some not included. That table gives V, J and clone size, and the DNA gave D and trimming. The sample contains 470,000 or so clones, 85% to 90% of which appear only once. This clonotype originated in a woman younger than 45 with acute or convalescent COVID-19. The chain combines TRBV5-1 with TRBJ1-1, with 9 positions matching TRBD1. Sequencing input: peripheral blood. In DNA, the CDR3 is TGCGCCAGCAGCTTAACTGGGATCGGGACAGGGACTGAAGCTTTCTTT. Residues: CASSLTGIGTGTEAFF.